One sample yielded the 11 T cell receptor beta chains listed below, sequenced in a study of neurological immune-mediated disorders. MiXCR, applied by TCRdb to the 5' RACE reads, yields one record per CDR3 protein. The sample shows about 77,000 distinct CDR3 sequences, about 9.7% of them seen only once. Sequencing input: PBMCs. Receptor source: a man aged 45-65 years in good health.

Many counts were recorded for this clonotype. The rearrangement uses TRBV5-1 and TRBJ2-1; 10 bases align to TRBD1. The germline V gene has CDR1 SGHRS and CDR2 YFSETQ. The CDR3 is 15 amino acids. V dropped 0 bases and J dropped 7; count of bases not matched to a gene: 4. This CDR3 is CASSLVGQGKNEQFF. The CDR3 region has the DNA TGCGCCAGCAGCTTGGTGGGACAGGGGAAGAATGAGCAGTTCTTC.

This clonotype was found many times. This sequence joins TRBV7-9 and TRBJ2-7; 10 bases align to TRBD1. V shed 4 bases, J shed 3 bases, and the junction held 12 bases outside the gene matches. CDR1 SEHNR and CDR2 FQNEAQ come from the germline V gene (reference sequence). The CDR3 contains 17 residues. CDR3 region: CASSSTLARTGGYEQYF. DNA of the CDR3: TGTGCCAGCAGCTCAACCCTCGCCCGGACAGGGGGCTACGAGCAGTACTTC.

In its sample, this clonotype was seen many times. The CDR3 coding sequence is TGTGCCAGCAGTGACTCGATAGAGTTTTCATTCTCAGATACGCAGTATTTT. The encoded protein is CASSDSIEFSFSDTQYF. The genes are TRBV6-4 and TRBJ2-3; unclear D gene. Trimming took 0 bases from V and 4 from J, leaving 17 bases between them. CDR1 MRHNA and CDR2 SNTAGT come from the germline V gene. This CDR3 spans 17 amino acids.

This clonotype was seen many times. This chain joins TRBV20-1 and TRBJ2-3; maybe TRBD1 (6 bases). Germline values: CDR1 DFQATT, CDR2 SNEGSKA (reference sequence). V was trimmed by 3 bases and J by 4 bases, leaving 8 bases between them. CDR3 size: 12 residues. Here the CDR3 DNA reads TGCAGTGCTAGGAACAGGGCAGATACGCAGTATTTT. Protein: CSARNRADTQYF.

This clonotype was detected ten times or more. The V and J genes are TRBV29-1 and TRBJ2-3; D unclear. The length of the CDR3 is 15 residues. V lost 2 bases to trimming and J lost 3 bases, with 15 bases between them. Germline CDR1 is SQVTM and CDR2 is ANQGSEA. The CDR3 sequence: CSVEPREVVTDTQYF. As DNA, the CDR3 is TGCAGCGTTGAACCCAGAGAAGTAGTGACAGATACGCAGTATTTT.

As to this clonotype: A read error may account for a junction end that differs from germline. CDR3 in amino acids: CDSRPQGQLLYNEQFF. Written as DNA, the CDR3 is TGTGACAGCAGACCGCAGGGACAGCTCCTTTACAATGAGCAGTTCTTC. The V call is TRBV12-3 or TRBV12-4, the J call TRBJ2-1, with 7 bases matching TRBD1. The CDR3 is 16 amino acids.

This clonotype showed up many times. The chain joins TRBV4-1 to TRBJ2-6, with 11 bases fitting TRBD2. The junction had 14 bases not matched to a gene; V was cut back by 3 bases and J by 4 bases. This CDR3 is 20 amino acids long. Germline V gene data show CDR1 as MGHRA and CDR2 as YSYEKL. In nucleotides, the CDR3 is TGCGCCAGCAGCCAGCATCAGGGTAGCGGGAGGGCGGGGGGGGCCAACGTCCTGACTTTC. Translation gives CASSQHQGSGRAGGANVLTF.

This clonotype was counted ten times or more. The CDR3 protein is CSGVLRYRYNEQFF. DNA for the CDR3: TGCAGCGGCGTACTCCGTTACCGCTACAATGAGCAGTTCTTC. J is TRBJ2-1 and V is TRBV29-1; no clear D gene. The V gene's germline CDR1 is SQVTM and CDR2 ANQGSEA. This CDR3 spans 14 amino acids. The ends were cut back, 7 bases at V and 3 bases at J, with 16 bases in the middle.

Points on this clonotype: An end of the junction differs from the germline gene, which may be a read error. J is TRBJ2-7 and V is TRBV3-1, with 8 bases that match TRBD2. Germline V gives CDR1 LGHDT, CDR2 YNNKEL (reference sequence). The CDR3 has 18 residues. This chain's CDR3 is CASNQDLPWVSGVYEQYF. The CDR3 DNA is TGTGCCAGCAACCAAGATCTCCCCTGGGTTAGCGGGGTATACGAGCAGTACTTT.

This clonotype was recorded at least ten times. The genes are TRBV7-8 and TRBJ2-7; D unclear. The germline V gene has CDR1 SGHVS and CDR2 FQNEAQ. With 2 bases removed from V and 3 bases from J, the gap between germline ends came to 14 bases. This CDR3 comprises 15 residues. CDR3 DNA sequence: TGTGCCAGCAGCTTACTAAGCTTAGCCAACTACGAGCAGTACTTC. Residues: CASSLLSLANYEQYF.

This clonotype was observed many times. The CDR3 coding sequence is TGCGCCAGCAGCCCTAGGGACAGGTTGGCAGATACGCAGTATTTT. Residues: CASSPRDRLADTQYF. The rearrangement joins TRBV5-1 to TRBJ2-3; 8 bases align to TRBD1. Per the germline V gene, CDR1 is SGHRS and CDR2 is YFSETQ. The CDR3 contains 15 residues. V shed 4 bases, J shed 4 bases, and the junction held 8 bases outside the gene matches. The full variable domain, with the rest looked up from reference TRBV5-1 and TRBJ2-3, is KAGVTQTPRYLIKTRGQQVTLSCSPISGHRSVSWYQQTPGQGLQFLFEYFSETQRNKGNFPGRFSGRQFSNSRSEMNVSTLELGDSALYLCASSPRDRLADTQYFGPGTRLTVL.